The rows below give T cell receptor beta chains drawn from one sample of a study of blood T cell repertoires in COVID-19. TCRdb keeps only in-frame clones here, not all; method: immunoSEQ multiplex PCR. The sample has around 180,000 clones; roughly three quarters are singletons. Source material: PBMCs or T cells enriched from blood (not recorded which). These receptors all stem from a woman in her forties or fifties with acute COVID-19. CDR3s include the opening cysteine and the closing phenylalanine or tryptophan. D genes are given only for firm matches. Some rows have no size entry. The others give once, few or many, or a class for an expanded clone.

clone size: -; V gene: TRBV2; J gene: TRBJ1-2; D gene: -; CDR3 protein: CASSPTTQTLNYGYTF; CDR3 DNA: TGTGCCAGCAGTCCCACAACCCAGACACTTAACTATGGCTACACCTTC
clone size: -; V gene: TRBV19; J gene: TRBJ2-3; D gene: -; CDR3 protein: CASSNPGLVGDTQYF; CDR3 DNA: TGTGCCAGTAGCAATCCGGGACTCGTGGGAGATACGCAGTATTTT
clone size: -; V gene: TRBV4-3; J gene: TRBJ1-1; D gene: -; CDR3 protein: CASSQDSAGLGAFF; CDR3 DNA: TGCGCCAGCAGCCAAGATTCTGCGGGGTTGGGTGCTTTCTTT
clone size: -; V gene: TRBV6-2/TRBV6-3; J gene: TRBJ2-6; D gene: -; CDR3 protein: CASSYRLNLRGANVLTF; CDR3 DNA: TGTGCCAGCAGTTACCGTCTGAACTTAAGAGGGGCCAACGTCCTGACTTTC
clone size: -; V gene: TRBV7-2; J gene: TRBJ2-1; D gene: TRBD1; CDR3 protein: CASSPTRDRGQFREQFF; CDR3 DNA: TGTGCCAGCAGCCCTACCCGGGACAGGGGGCAATTCCGTGAGCAGTTCTTC
clone size: few; V gene: TRBV14; J gene: TRBJ2-3; D gene: -; CDR3 protein: CASARGTTSQGGTDTQYF; CDR3 DNA: TGTGCCAGCGCCAGAGGGACGACGTCACAGGGTGGCACAGATACGCAGTATTTT
clone size: -; V gene: TRBV4-3; J gene: TRBJ1-6; D gene: -; CDR3 protein: CASSQDRTVNSPLHF; CDR3 DNA: TGCGCCAGCAGCCAAGATCGGACAGTTAATTCACCCCTCCACTTT
clone size: -; V gene: TRBV3-1/TRBV3-2; J gene: TRBJ2-5; D gene: -; CDR3 protein: CASSLTGVGETQYF; CDR3 DNA: TGTGCCAGCAGCCTAACGGGGGTGGGGGAGACCCAGTACTTC
clone size: few; V gene: TRBV4-1; J gene: TRBJ1-1; D gene: TRBD1; CDR3 protein: CASSRSTGLLGPNAEAFF; CDR3 DNA: TGCGCCAGCAGCCGCTCGACAGGGTTACTGGGCCCGAACGCTGAAGCTTTCTTT
clone size: few; V gene: TRBV7-2; J gene: TRBJ1-2; D gene: -; CDR3 protein: CASSLPRGVGGYTF; CDR3 DNA: TGTGCCAGCAGCCTCCCCCGCGGGGTTGGTGGCTACACCTTC
clone size: -; V gene: TRBV5-4; J gene: TRBJ2-5; D gene: TRBD1; CDR3 protein: CASSLGIGTGGRETQYF; CDR3 DNA: TGTGCCAGCAGCTTGGGCATAGGGACAGGGGGGCGAGAGACCCAGTACTTC
clone size: many; V gene: TRBV5-5; J gene: TRBJ1-2; D gene: -; CDR3 protein: CASSLSGGANYGYTF; CDR3 DNA: TGTGCCAGCAGCTTGAGTGGGGGGGCCAACTATGGCTACACCTTC
clone size: few; V gene: TRBV5-1; J gene: TRBJ2-3; D gene: TRBD2; CDR3 protein: CASSLGASGSTDTQYF; CDR3 DNA: TGCGCCAGCAGCTTGGGGGCTAGCGGCAGCACAGATACGCAGTATTTT
clone size: few; V gene: TRBV29-1; J gene: TRBJ1-1; D gene: TRBD1; CDR3 protein: CSVPTGRPEAFF; CDR3 DNA: TGCAGCGTCCCGACAGGGCGCCCAGAAGCTTTCTTT
clone size: -; V gene: TRBV13; J gene: TRBJ2-5; D gene: TRBD1; CDR3 protein: CASSPPGTAQETQYF; CDR3 DNA: TGTGCCAGCAGCCCACCCGGGACAGCGCAAGAGACCCAGTACTTC
clone size: few; V gene: TRBV28; J gene: TRBJ1-2; D gene: -; CDR3 protein: CASSLSGGYGYTF; CDR3 DNA: TGTGCCAGCAGTCTAAGCGGGGGTTATGGCTACACCTTC
clone size: -; V gene: TRBV4-3; J gene: TRBJ2-1; D gene: -; CDR3 protein: CASSQMNSPYNEQFF; CDR3 DNA: TGCGCCAGCAGCCAAATGAACAGCCCATACAATGAGCAGTTCTTC
clone size: -; V gene: TRBV7-9; J gene: TRBJ2-5; D gene: TRBD2; CDR3 protein: CASSPGGLPTQYF; CDR3 DNA: TGTGCCAGCAGCCCGGGAGGCCTTCCCACCCAGTACTTC
clone size: -; V gene: TRBV5-1; J gene: TRBJ1-1; D gene: TRBD1; CDR3 protein: CASSYSTGGPTEAFF; CDR3 DNA: TGCGCCAGCAGCTACTCGACAGGGGGCCCCACTGAAGCTTTCTTT